These 11 T cell receptor beta chains were all obtained from the same sample, sequenced in a study of PD-1 blockade in classical Hodgkin lymphoma. The method was immunoSEQ multiplex PCR; TCRdb's version includes in-frame clones alone and lacks a portion of them. This table holds roughly 12,000 clones, 75% to 90% found once. Each and every patient relapsed after autologous stem cell transplantation, and patients got differing brentuximab vedotin exposure. Researchers report purifying CD4+ T cells from thawed PBMCs by magnetic negative selection. This specimen was CD4+ T cells from blood, taken at baseline. These TCRs come from a human donor with classical Hodgkin lymphoma.

This clone came up a few times. The genes are TRBV6-5 and TRBJ1-5, with 7 bases identical to TRBD1. CDR3 length equals 15 residues. Losses at the gene ends were 6 bases for V and 2 bases for J; bases not matched to a gene: 7. Germline V CDR1 and CDR2: MNHEY, SVGAGI. The CDR3 protein is CASRRQGGGNQPQHF. The CDR3 bases are TGTGCCAGCAGGCGACAGGGAGGTGGCAATCAGCCCCAGCATTTT.

The CDR3 is CAISANNQPQHF. The CDR3 DNA follows: TGTGCCATCAGTGCCAACAATCAGCCCCAGCATTTT. This chain links TRBV10-3 with TRBJ1-5; D is unresolved. Germline values: CDR1 ENHRY, CDR2 SYGVKD. CDR3 size: 12 residues. V lost 4 bases, J lost 3 bases, and 4 bases lay in between.

The chain employs TRBV5-4 and TRBJ2-1; 10 bases are a match to TRBD2. V gave up 0 bases and J gave up 9 bases; unmatched junction bases: 9. This CDR3 is 16 amino acids long. CDR1 SGHNT and CDR2 YYREEE come from the germline V gene (reference sequence). CDR3 sequence reads: CASSLDGAGGPGEQFF. CDR3 DNA: TGTGCCAGCAGCTTGGATGGAGCGGGAGGGCCAGGTGAGCAGTTCTTC.

The chain couples TRBV15 to TRBJ2-3, with D perhaps TRBD2 (5 bases). Germline values: CDR1 LNHNV, CDR2 YYDKDF (reference sequence). The CDR3 has 15 residues. V lost 0 bases to trimming and J lost 1 base, with 8 bases between them. The CDR3 nucleotides read TGTGCCACCAGCAGAGAGGGAGCTGGCACAGATACGCAGTATTTT. Translated, it gives CATSREGAGTDTQYF. Filled out from reference TRBV15 and TRBJ2-3, the complete variable domain reads DAMVIQNPRYQVTQFGKPVTLSCSQTLNHNVMYWYQQKSSQAPKLLFHYYDKDFNNEADTPDNFQSRRPNTSFCFLDIRSPGLGDTAMYLCATSREGAGTDTQYFGPGTRLTVL.

This rearrangement joins TRBV15 to TRBJ2-3; D gene ambiguous. The germline V gene encodes CDR1 LNHNV and CDR2 YYDKDF (reference sequence). This CDR3 has 12 residues. V lost 0 bases, J lost 9 bases, and 7 bases lay in between. CDR3 sequence: CATSRDRGTQYF. In nucleotides, the CDR3 is TGTGCCACCAGCAGAGATCGTGGGACGCAGTATTTT.

The V gene is TRBV11-2, the J gene TRBJ1-1, with D unclear. V was cut by 5 bases and J by 0 bases, with 13 bases left in between. This CDR3 spans 15 amino acids. Germline V gene data show CDR1 as SGHAT and CDR2 as FQNNGV. CDR3 DNA: TGTGCCAGCAGCCTAGGACGGTACATGAACACTGAAGCTTTCTTT. Its translation: CASSLGRYMNTEAFF.

The rearrangement joins TRBV20-1 to TRBJ2-7; a weak D match, TRBD1 (6 bases). Germline values: CDR1 DFQATT, CDR2 SNEGSKA (reference sequence). CDR3 length equals 11 residues. Trimming pared 6 bases from V and 4 bases from J, leaving 10 bases between. As DNA, the CDR3 is TGCAGTGCCAAACAGGGTTACGAGCAGTACTTC. Protein: CSAKQGYEQYF.

This clone showed up just a few times. The genes are TRBV6-5 and TRBJ2-1; tentatively, D is TRBD1 or TRBD2 (5 bases each). The CDR3 contains 14 residues. Trimming stripped 2 bases from V and 9 bases from J, with 14 bases between. CDR1 and CDR2 from the germline V gene are MNHEY and SVGAGI. CDR3 amino acids: CASSYAQRGFEQFF. As DNA, the CDR3 is TGTGCCAGCAGTTACGCCCAGAGGGGATTTGAGCAGTTCTTC.

The chain joins TRBV19 to TRBJ2-1; TRBD1 might be the D (6 bases). This CDR3 spans 13 amino acids. V lost 7 bases, J lost 10 bases, and 17 bases lay in between. Germline CDR1 reads LNHDA; CDR2 reads SQIVND (reference sequence). The CDR3 loop reads CASTSFPGTEQFF. CDR3 nucleotides: TGTGCCAGTACCTCGTTTCCCGGGACAGAGCAGTTCTTC.

This chain joins TRBV10-3 and TRBJ1-2, with D hard to call. V dropped 0 bases and J dropped 8 bases, with 13 bases sitting between them. CDR1 ENHRY and CDR2 SYGVKD come from the germline V gene. This CDR3 is 14 amino acids long. Here the CDR3 reads CAISESSDVSGYTF. CDR3 in DNA: TGTGCCATCAGTGAGTCGTCGGACGTTTCAGGCTACACCTTC.

This clone was counted a single time. The chain couples TRBV9 to TRBJ1-5, with D perhaps TRBD1 (6 bases). The length of the CDR3 is 15 residues. The germline V gene encodes CDR1 SGDLS and CDR2 YYNGEE. V shed 3 bases and J shed 0 bases, with 10 bases lying between them. CDR3 in DNA: TGTGCCAGCAGCGCGGACAGCGCTAGCAATCAGCCCCAGCATTTT. Protein product: CASSADSASNQPQHF.